This TCR beta chain appears in the sequencing data of a study of T cells in localized non-small cell lung cancer. Points on this clone: What it binds is unknown.

Trimming cost V 6 bases and J 1 base; bases outside gene matches: 3. The CDR3 extends over 15 amino acids. CDR1 MNHGY and CDR2 SAAAGT come from the germline V gene. Broader study findings: Higher adjacent-lung clonality was associated with shorter survival. It remains possible that heterogeneity exists, since only one tumor region was sequenced. Clonality of T cells reached its maximum in uninvolved adjacent lung, surpassing tumor.

Assay: immunoSEQ multiplex PCR; the TCRdb copy retains only in-frame clones and omits some. The sample shows about 1,400 clones, roughly 34% of them seen only once. This clonotype was obtained from a man aged 35-69 years with stage II lung adenocarcinoma. J is TRBJ2-7 and V is TRBV6-8, with TRBD2 matching 13 bases. The input for sequencing was lung tumor tissue, taken before any cancer treatment. CDR3 sequence: CASRRTSGGSYEQYF. The CDR3 nucleotides are TGTGCCAGCAGAAGGACTAGCGGGGGATCCTACGAGCAGTACTTC.